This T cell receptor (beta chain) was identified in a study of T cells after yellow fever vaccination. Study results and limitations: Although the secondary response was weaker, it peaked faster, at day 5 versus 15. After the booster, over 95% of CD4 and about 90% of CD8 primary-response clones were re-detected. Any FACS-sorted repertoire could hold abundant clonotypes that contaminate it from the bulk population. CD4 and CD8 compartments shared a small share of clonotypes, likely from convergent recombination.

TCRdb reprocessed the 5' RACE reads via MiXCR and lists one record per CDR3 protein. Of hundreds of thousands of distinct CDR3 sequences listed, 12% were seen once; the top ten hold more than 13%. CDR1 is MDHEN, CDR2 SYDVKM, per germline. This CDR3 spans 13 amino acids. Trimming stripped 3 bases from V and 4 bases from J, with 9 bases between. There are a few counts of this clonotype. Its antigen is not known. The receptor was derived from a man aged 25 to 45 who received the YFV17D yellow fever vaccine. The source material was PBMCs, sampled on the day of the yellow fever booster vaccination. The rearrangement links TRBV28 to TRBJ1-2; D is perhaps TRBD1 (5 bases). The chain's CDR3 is CASSFPGFYGYTF. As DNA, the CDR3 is TGTGCCAGCAGTTTCCCAGGGTTCTATGGCTACACCTTC.